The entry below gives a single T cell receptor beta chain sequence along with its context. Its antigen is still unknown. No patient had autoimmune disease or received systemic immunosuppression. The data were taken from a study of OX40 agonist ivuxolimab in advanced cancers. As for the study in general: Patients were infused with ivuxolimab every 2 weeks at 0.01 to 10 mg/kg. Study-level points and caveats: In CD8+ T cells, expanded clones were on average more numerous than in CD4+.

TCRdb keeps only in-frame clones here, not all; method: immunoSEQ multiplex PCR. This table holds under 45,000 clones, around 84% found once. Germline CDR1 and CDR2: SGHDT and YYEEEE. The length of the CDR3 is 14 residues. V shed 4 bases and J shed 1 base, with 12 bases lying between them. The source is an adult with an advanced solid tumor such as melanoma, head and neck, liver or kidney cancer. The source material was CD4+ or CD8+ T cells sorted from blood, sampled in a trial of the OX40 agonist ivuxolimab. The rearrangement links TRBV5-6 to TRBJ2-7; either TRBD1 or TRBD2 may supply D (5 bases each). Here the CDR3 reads CASSPGTYSYEQYF. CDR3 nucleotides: TGTGCCAGCAGCCCCGGGACCTATTCCTACGAGCAGTACTTC.